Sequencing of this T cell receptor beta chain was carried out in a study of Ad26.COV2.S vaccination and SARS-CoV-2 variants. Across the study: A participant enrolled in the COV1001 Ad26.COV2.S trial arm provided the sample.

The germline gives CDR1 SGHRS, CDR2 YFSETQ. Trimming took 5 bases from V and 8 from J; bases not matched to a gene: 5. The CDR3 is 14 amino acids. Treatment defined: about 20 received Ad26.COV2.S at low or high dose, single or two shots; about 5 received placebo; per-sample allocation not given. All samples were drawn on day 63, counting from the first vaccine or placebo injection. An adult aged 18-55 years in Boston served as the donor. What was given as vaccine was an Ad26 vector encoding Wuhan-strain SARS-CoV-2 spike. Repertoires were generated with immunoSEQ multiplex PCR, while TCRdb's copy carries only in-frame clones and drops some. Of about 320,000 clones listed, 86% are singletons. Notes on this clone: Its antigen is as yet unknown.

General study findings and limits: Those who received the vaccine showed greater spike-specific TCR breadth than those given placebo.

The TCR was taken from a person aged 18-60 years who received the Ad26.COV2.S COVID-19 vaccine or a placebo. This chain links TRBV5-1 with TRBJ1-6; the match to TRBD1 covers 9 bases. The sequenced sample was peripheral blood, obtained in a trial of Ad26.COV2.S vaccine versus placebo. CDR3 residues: CASRRDRDHSPLHF. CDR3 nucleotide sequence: TGCGCCAGCAGAAGGGACAGGGACCATTCACCCCTCCACTTT.